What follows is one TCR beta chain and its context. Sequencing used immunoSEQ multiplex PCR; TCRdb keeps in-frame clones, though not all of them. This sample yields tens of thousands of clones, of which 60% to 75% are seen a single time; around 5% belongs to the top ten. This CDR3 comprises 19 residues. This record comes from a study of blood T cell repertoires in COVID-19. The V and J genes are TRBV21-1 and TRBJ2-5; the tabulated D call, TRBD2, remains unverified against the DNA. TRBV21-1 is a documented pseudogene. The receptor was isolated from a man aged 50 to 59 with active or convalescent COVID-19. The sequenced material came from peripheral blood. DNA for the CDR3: TGTGCCAGCAGCAAAGGAGGACTTCTTAGACCCCCATCAGGCGAGACCCAGTACTTC. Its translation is CASSKGGLLRPPSGETQYF.